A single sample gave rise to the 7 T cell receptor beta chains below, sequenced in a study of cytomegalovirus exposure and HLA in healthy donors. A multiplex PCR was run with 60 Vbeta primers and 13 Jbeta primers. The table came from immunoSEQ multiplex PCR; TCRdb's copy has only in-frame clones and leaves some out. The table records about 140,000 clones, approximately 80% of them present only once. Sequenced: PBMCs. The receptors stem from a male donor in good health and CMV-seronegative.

The CDR3 is CASSYSGLADTYEQYF. The CDR3, as DNA: TGTGCCAGCAGTTACTCTGGCCTAGCGGACACCTACGAGCAGTACTTC. The gene calls are TRBV6-5 and TRBJ2-7; 7 bases align to TRBD2. CDR1 is MNHEY and CDR2 is SVGAGI in the germline V gene. Trimming removed 0 bases from V and 2 bases from J; junction bases left unmatched: 7. The CDR3 loop spans 16 amino acids.

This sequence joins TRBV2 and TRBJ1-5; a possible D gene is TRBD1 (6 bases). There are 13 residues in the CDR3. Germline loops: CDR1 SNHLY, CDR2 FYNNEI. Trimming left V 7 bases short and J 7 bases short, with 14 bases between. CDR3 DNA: TGTGCCAGCACTACAGGGTATTCGCAGCCCCAGCATTTT. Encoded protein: CASTTGYSQPQHF.

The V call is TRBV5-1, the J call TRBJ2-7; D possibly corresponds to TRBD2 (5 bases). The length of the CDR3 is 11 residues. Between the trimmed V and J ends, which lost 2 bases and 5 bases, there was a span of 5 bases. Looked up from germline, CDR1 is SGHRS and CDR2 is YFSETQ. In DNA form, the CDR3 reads TGCGCCAGCAGCTTCGGGGACGAGCAGTACTTC. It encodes CASSFGDEQYF.

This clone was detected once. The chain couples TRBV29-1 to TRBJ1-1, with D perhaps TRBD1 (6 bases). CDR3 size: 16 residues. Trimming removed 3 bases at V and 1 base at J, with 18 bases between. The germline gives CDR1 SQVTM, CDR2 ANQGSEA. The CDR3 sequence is CSVEEQGKLGNTEAFF. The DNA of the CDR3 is TGCAGCGTTGAGGAACAGGGCAAGTTGGGGAACACTGAAGCTTTCTTT. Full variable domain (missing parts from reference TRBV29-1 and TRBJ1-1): SAVISQKPSRDICQRGTSLTIQCQVDSQVTMMFWYRQQPGQSLTLIATANQGSEATYESGFVIDKFPISRPNLTFSTLTVSNMSPEDSSIYLCSVEEQGKLGNTEAFFGQGTRLTVV.

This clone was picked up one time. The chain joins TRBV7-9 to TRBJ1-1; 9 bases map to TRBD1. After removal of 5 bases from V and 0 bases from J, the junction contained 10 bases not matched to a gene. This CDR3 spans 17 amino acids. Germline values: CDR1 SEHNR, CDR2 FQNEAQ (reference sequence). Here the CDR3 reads CASSPGTGRKMNTEAFF. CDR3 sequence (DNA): TGTGCCAGCAGCCCAGGGACAGGGAGGAAGATGAACACTGAAGCTTTCTTT.

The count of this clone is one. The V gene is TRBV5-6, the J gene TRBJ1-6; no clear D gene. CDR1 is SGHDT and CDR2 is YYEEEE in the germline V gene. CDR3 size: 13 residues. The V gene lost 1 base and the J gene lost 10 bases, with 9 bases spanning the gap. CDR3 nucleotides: TGTGCCAGCAGCTTGTTAAGAGGATCACCCCTCCACTTT. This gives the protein CASSLLRGSPLHF.

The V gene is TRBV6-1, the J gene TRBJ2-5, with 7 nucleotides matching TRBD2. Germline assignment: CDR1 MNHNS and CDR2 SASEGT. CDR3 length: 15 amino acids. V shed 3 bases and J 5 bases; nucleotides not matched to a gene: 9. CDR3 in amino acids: CASSDAAGVRETQYF. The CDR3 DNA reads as TGTGCCAGCAGTGATGCGGCGGGGGTTAGGGAGACCCAGTACTTC.